Shown below are 32 T cell receptor beta chains from a single sample sequenced in a study of shared clonotypes between healthy human individuals. TCRdb's table, derived via immunoSEQ multiplex PCR, lists solely in-frame clones and lacks some. The profile covers about 380,000 clones, with approximately 96% appearing a single time and 0.32% taken by the ten largest. The sample taken for sequencing was memory CD8+ T cells sorted from blood. Subset in this sample: CD45RO+ cells pooled with CCR7-negative TemRA cells. All receptors derive from a man under 40 in good health.

The chain has TRBV5-1 and TRBJ1-2; no clear D gene. The germline V gene has CDR1 SGHRS and CDR2 YFSETQ. The V end was cut by 1 base, the J end by 5 bases, with 12 bases between. This CDR3 has 14 residues. This CDR3 reads CASSLSSMGYGYTF. The CDR3 coding sequence is TGCGCCAGCAGCTTGAGCTCTATGGGATATGGCTACACCTTC.

This chain joins TRBV7-2 and TRBJ2-2, with TRBD2 as a possible D gene (5 bases). The V end was cut by 3 bases, the J end by 4 bases, with 18 bases between. Germline CDR1 SGHTA, CDR2 FQGNSA. This CDR3 has 17 amino acids. The CDR3 region has the DNA TGTGCCAGCAGCTTTTCCCTTAGGAGGAGGTTCACCGGGGAGCTGTTTTTT. Its translation: CASSFSLRRRFTGELFF.

This chain links TRBV5-6 with TRBJ1-2; TRBD1 might be the D (5 bases). This CDR3 has 14 residues. V lost 0 bases to trimming and J lost 7 bases, with 13 bases between them. Looked up from germline, CDR1 is SGHDT and CDR2 is YYEEEE. This CDR3 is CASSLGAGRVGYTF. CDR3 DNA sequence: TGTGCCAGCAGCTTGGGAGCAGGGAGGGTTGGCTACACCTTC.

The chain links TRBV11-2 to TRBJ2-7; D ambiguous. CDR1 is SGHAT and CDR2 is FQNNGV in the germline V gene. V was shortened by 0 bases and J by 2 bases, with 11 bases between the two germline ends. The CDR3 is 15 residues long. CDR3 sequence: CASSLETGRTYEQYF. CDR3 DNA sequence: TGTGCCAGCAGCTTAGAGACGGGCCGGACCTACGAGCAGTACTTC.

The rearrangement links TRBV2 to TRBJ1-5; D perhaps matches TRBD1 (5 bases). There are 15 residues in the CDR3. The germline gives CDR1 SNHLY, CDR2 FYNNEI. Trimming stripped 6 bases from V and 4 bases from J, with 16 bases between. The CDR3 DNA reads as TGTGCCAGCAGCCCAGGGAGTAGGAAGAATCAGCCCCAGCATTTT. Translation: CASSPGSRKNQPQHF.

The chain is built from TRBV30 and TRBJ1-1; D might be TRBD1 (5 bases). Trimming shortened V by 6 bases and J by 7 bases, and 21 bases separated the two germline ends. Germline V gene sequence: CDR1 GTSNPN, CDR2 SVGIG (reference sequence). This CDR3 region has 14 residues. CDR3 bases: TGTGCCTGTGATCAGGGCCCACCCGACATTGAAGCTTTCTTT. Its translation is CACDQGPPDIEAFF.

The V gene is TRBV2, the J gene TRBJ2-5, with D perhaps matching TRBD1 (7 bases). CDR3 size: 13 residues. Germline-derived CDR1 and CDR2 are SNHLY and FYNNEI. The V gene lost 6 bases and the J gene lost 2 bases, with 10 bases spanning the gap. CDR3 DNA: TGTGCCAGCAGGGGGGGACAGCAAGAGACCCAGTACTTC. This encodes CASRGGQQETQYF.

The gene calls are TRBV6-1 and TRBJ1-5; D may be TRBD1 (6 bases). Germline assignment: CDR1 MNHNS and CDR2 SASEGT. Trimming took 4 bases from V and 7 from J, leaving 11 bases between them. The CDR3 length is 13 residues. CDR3 sequence (DNA): TGTGCCAGCAGTGGTAGGGGGAGACAGCCCCAGCATTTT. Amino acids: CASSGRGRQPQHF.

This rearrangement joins TRBV19 to TRBJ2-4, with a tentative D call TRBD1 (6 bases). V lost 1 base and J lost 0, with 13 bases in between. This CDR3 comprises 17 residues. Germline V gene sequence: CDR1 LNHDA, CDR2 SQIVND (reference sequence). The CDR3 coding sequence is TGTGCCAGTAGTATAGGGTCGACAGGATTAGCCAAAAACATTCAGTACTTC. The encoded protein is CASSIGSTGLAKNIQYF.

This chain joins TRBV7-2 and TRBJ2-1; D tentatively fits TRBD1 or TRBD2 (5 bases each). The CDR3 consists of 17 residues. From germline, CDR1 is SGHTA and CDR2 FQGNSA. Trimming cost V 2 bases and J 4 bases, with 18 bases left between them. The CDR3 spells CASSLLEGPPQYNEQFF. The CDR3 DNA is TGTGCCAGCAGCTTATTAGAGGGGCCCCCACAATACAATGAGCAGTTCTTC.

The gene calls are TRBV7-2 and TRBJ2-7; D is possibly TRBD2 (6 bases). V lost 4 bases and J lost 4, with 11 bases in between. The CDR3 sequence is 13 residues long. Germline CDR1 and CDR2: SGHTA and FQGNSA. The CDR3 sequence is CASSWSAGYEQYF. DNA of the CDR3: TGTGCCAGCAGCTGGTCGGCGGGGTACGAGCAGTACTTC.

The rearrangement links TRBV5-5 to TRBJ1-1; weak D call: TRBD1 (5 bases). The CDR3 runs 12 residues. V dropped 3 bases and J dropped 8 bases, with 11 bases sitting between them. Germline V gene sequence: CDR1 SGHKS, CDR2 YYEKEE (reference sequence). The CDR3 sequence is CASSSTGTEAFF. CDR3 nucleotides: TGTGCCAGCAGCTCGACCGGGACGGAAGCTTTCTTT. Combining the CDR3 with reference TRBV5-5 and TRBJ1-1 gives the whole variable domain DAGVTQSPTHLIKTRGQQVTLRCSPISGHKSVSWYQQVLGQGPQFIFQYYEKEERGRGNFPDRFSARQFPNYSSELNVNALLLGDSALYLCASSSTGTEAFFGQGTRLTVV.

The V and J genes are TRBV7-8 and TRBJ2-7; 7 nucleotides agree with TRBD1. This CDR3 has 15 residues. V lost 1 base, J lost 3 bases, and 6 bases stayed unmatched. Germline CDR1 and CDR2: SGHVS and FQNEAQ. CDR3 in amino acids: CASSLGMTGYYEQYF. The DNA of the CDR3 is TGTGCCAGCAGCTTAGGGATGACAGGGTACTACGAGCAGTACTTC.

CDR3 residues: CASSNGLANEQFF. CDR3 in DNA: TGCGCCAGCAGCAATGGGTTGGCTAATGAGCAGTTCTTC. This chain uses TRBV10-1 with TRBJ2-1; D gene uncertain. Germline CDR1 reads WNHNN; CDR2 reads SYGVQD (reference sequence). CDR3 length: 13 amino acids. The V and J ends lost 6 bases and 7 bases respectively, with 13 bases between them.

The V gene is TRBV30, the J gene TRBJ2-1; 8 nucleotides match TRBD2. CDR3 length equals 14 residues. Germline trimming cut 3 bases from V and 4 bases from J; bases unmatched to any gene: 5. Germline CDR1 reads GTSNPN; CDR2 reads SVGIG (reference sequence). Here the CDR3 DNA reads TGTGCCTGGAGATTCCCGGGAGGGTACAATGAGCAGTTCTTC. This encodes CAWRFPGGYNEQFF.

The rearrangement joins TRBV30 to TRBJ2-7, with 8 bases identical to TRBD2. Germline V gene data show CDR1 as GTSNPN and CDR2 as SVGIG (reference sequence). The CDR3 spans 16 residues. With 1 base clipped from V and 4 bases from J, the junction kept 12 bases outside the gene matches. The CDR3 region has the DNA TGTGCCTGGAGTGGCCCTTGGAGCGCGGGAGGTTACGAGCAGTACTTC. Protein product: CAWSGPWSAGGYEQYF.

Here the CDR3 reads CASSAPGGHQPQHF. The CDR3, as DNA: TGTGCCAGCAGTGCCCCAGGGGGCCATCAGCCCCAGCATTTT. V gene TRBV25-1 combines with J gene TRBJ1-5; TRBD1 matches at 8 bases. CDR3 size: 14 residues. Germline-derived CDR1 and CDR2 are MGHDK and SYGVNS. V shed 4 bases and J 5 bases; nucleotides not matched to a gene: 4.

This chain joins TRBV6-1 and TRBJ1-3; 7 nucleotides line up with TRBD1. The length of the CDR3 is 15 residues. Unmatched junction bases numbered 7, after V lost 8 bases and J lost 0 bases. Germline CDR1 is MNHNS and CDR2 is SASEGT. The CDR3 DNA reads as TGTGCCAGCTGGCGGACAGGACGCTCTGGAAACACCATATATTTT. Amino acid sequence: CASWRTGRSGNTIYF.

This chain links TRBV11-2 with TRBJ2-3; D not resolved. The CDR3 sequence is 11 residues long. V was shortened by 2 bases and J by 7 bases, with 4 bases between the two germline ends. Germline V gives CDR1 SGHAT, CDR2 FQNNGV. The CDR3 DNA sequence: TGTGCCAGCAGCTTAATGAATACGCAGTATTTT. Amino acid sequence: CASSLMNTQYF.

The V gene is TRBV2, the J gene TRBJ2-1; 10 bases match TRBD2. This CDR3 is built from 14 residues. Germline V gene lookup returns CDR1 SNHLY and CDR2 FYNNEI. V was clipped by 8 bases and J by 7 bases; unmatched bases: 8. CDR3 DNA sequence: TGTGCCAGCTTGGGTAGCGGGAGGAGAAATGAGCAGTTCTTC. Protein product: CASLGSGRRNEQFF.

The chain combines TRBV6-6 with TRBJ2-3; no firm D call. The ends were cut back, 7 bases at V and 5 bases at J, with 19 bases in the middle. The CDR3 consists of 15 residues. Per germline, CDR1 MNHNY and CDR2 SVGAGI (reference sequence). The CDR3 DNA follows: TGTGCCAGCAAGGGCGTAAGCTACCTCGGAGATACGCAGTATTTT. Protein sequence: CASKGVSYLGDTQYF.

This clone was seen just once. The chain is built from TRBV28 and TRBJ2-7, with 9 bases fitting TRBD2. V trimming: 3 bases; J trimming: 3 bases; junction bases outside the gene matches: 3. This CDR3 is built from 14 residues. CDR1 and CDR2 (germline): MDHEN, SYDVKM. CDR3 amino acids: CASSFLREGYEQYF. In DNA form, the CDR3 reads TGTGCCAGCAGTTTTCTGCGGGAGGGCTACGAGCAGTACTTC.

This sequence joins TRBV5-5 and TRBJ2-7, with D possibly being TRBD1 or TRBD2 (5 bases each). CDR1 and CDR2 from the germline V gene are SGHKS and YYEKEE (reference sequence). The V end lost 0 bases, the J end lost 9 bases, and 19 bases lay between the germline ends. The CDR3 length is 15 residues. CDR3 coding DNA: TGTGCCAGCAGCTTGGGGGGACGGGGCCCGCTTGGGCAGTACTTC. Protein sequence: CASSLGGRGPLGQYF. Full variable domain (rest looked up from reference TRBV5-5 and TRBJ2-7): DAGVTQSPTHLIKTRGQQVTLRCSPISGHKSVSWYQQVLGQGPQFIFQYYEKEERGRGNFPDRFSARQFPNYSSELNVNALLLGDSALYLCASSLGGRGPLGQYFGPGTRLTVT.

The chain links TRBV4-1 to TRBJ2-2; the D gene is possibly TRBD2 (5 bases). V was trimmed by 4 bases and J by 3 bases, leaving 15 bases between them. This CDR3 region has 16 residues. Per the germline V gene, CDR1 is MGHRA and CDR2 is YSYEKL. This chain's CDR3 is CASSRETRLDTGELFF. DNA of the CDR3: TGCGCCAGCAGCCGAGAAACTAGGCTAGACACCGGGGAGCTGTTTTTT.

This chain connects TRBV7-9 to TRBJ1-2, with 7 positions matching TRBD1. V gave up 5 bases and J gave up 4 bases; unmatched junction bases: 13. CDR1 and CDR2 (germline): SEHNR, FQNEAQ (reference sequence). This CDR3 comprises 16 residues. The CDR3 here is CASSHEGRGPSYGYTF. Here the CDR3 DNA reads TGTGCCAGCAGCCACGAGGGGAGGGGGCCGAGCTATGGCTACACCTTC. Combining the CDR3 with reference TRBV7-9 and TRBJ1-2 gives the whole variable domain DTGVSQNPRHKITKRGQNVTFRCDPISEHNRLYWYRQTLGQGPEFLTYFQNEAQLEKSRLLSDRFSAERPKGSFSTLEIQRTEQGDSAMYLCASSHEGRGPSYGYTFGSGTRLTVV.

The chain carries TRBV28 and TRBJ1-1, with D tentatively TRBD1 (5 bases). V was trimmed by 6 bases and J by 5 bases, leaving 16 bases between them. This CDR3 has 14 residues. CDR1 MDHEN and CDR2 SYDVKM come from the germline V gene. The DNA for the CDR3 is TGTGCCAGCAGCCTAGGACAAGGGAGGACTGAAGCTTTCTTT. Translated: CASSLGQGRTEAFF.

This chain joins TRBV9 and TRBJ2-3, with 12 bases lining up with TRBD2. The CDR3 runs 21 residues. The germline CDR1 and CDR2 sequences are SGDLS and YYNGEE. J was trimmed by 0 bases and V by 0 bases; bases with no gene match: 14. Here the CDR3 DNA reads TGTGCCAGCAGCGTAGATATGGGCGGTTCTAGCGGGAGGGCCAGCACAGATACGCAGTATTTT. It codes for CASSVDMGGSSGRASTDTQYF.

The rearrangement links TRBV19 to TRBJ2-7, with 9 bases fitting TRBD2. Germline assignment: CDR1 LNHDA and CDR2 SQIVND (reference sequence). The junction had 7 bases not matched to a gene; V was cut back by 5 bases and J by 2 bases. The CDR3 runs to 15 residues. The CDR3 DNA is TGTGCCAGTAGTGTCCGACTAGCGGTAACCTACGAGCAGTACTTC. This translates into CASSVRLAVTYEQYF.

The DNA of the CDR3 is TGTGCCAGCAGTTACCTGACCAAAAACATTCAGTACTTC. Translation: CASSYLTKNIQYF. The gene calls are TRBV28 and TRBJ2-4; no definite D call. Germline loops: CDR1 MDHEN, CDR2 SYDVKM. The CDR3 sequence is 13 residues long. Trimming cost V 4 bases and J 2 bases, with 6 bases left between them.

This chain links TRBV7-9 with TRBJ1-3, with no clear D. CDR1 is SEHNR and CDR2 is FQNEAQ in the germline V gene (reference sequence). Trimming stripped 2 bases from V and 0 bases from J, with 20 bases between. This CDR3 is built from 19 residues. CDR3 coding DNA: TGTGCCAGCAGCTTAATCGCGAGAATGAAAAACACCTCTGGAAACACCATATATTTT. As protein: CASSLIARMKNTSGNTIYF.

This rearrangement joins TRBV2 to TRBJ2-5; 12 positions agree with TRBD2. V shed 11 bases, J shed 4 bases, and the junction held 8 bases outside the gene matches. CDR3 length: 14 amino acids. Germline CDR1 and CDR2: SNHLY and FYNNEI. The CDR3 nucleotides are TGTGCCGGCTCCCTGACTAGCGGGGGAGAGACCCAGTACTTC. This translates into CAGSLTSGGETQYF.

This sequence joins TRBV28 and TRBJ2-7; possibly TRBD2 for D (7 bases). The CDR3 is made up of 15 amino acids. The ends were cut back, 6 bases at V and 4 bases at J, with 19 bases in the middle. Germline values: CDR1 MDHEN, CDR2 SYDVKM. In DNA, the CDR3 is TGTGCCAGCAGAAGAGCGGGACATATTACATACGAGCAGTACTTC. This translates into CASRRAGHITYEQYF.